This T cell receptor beta chain is drawn from a study of early T cells in non-severe SARS-CoV-2 infection. For the study at large: Alpha and beta chains were unpaired, from unsorted whole-blood bulk RNA.

This CDR3 spans 13 amino acids. Germline V gene data show CDR1 as SEHNR and CDR2 as FQNEAQ (reference sequence). V was shortened by 3 bases and J by 8 bases, with 11 bases between the two germline ends. This clonotype was seen at least ten times. The antigen is not known. Individual cDNA molecules were tagged with unique molecular identifiers, the study reported. TCRdb recomputed calls from the 5' RACE reads with MiXCR, one row per CDR3 protein. The sample holds around 32,000 distinct CDR3 sequences, about 6% seen once. Broader study findings: Matching against VDJdb likely underestimated virus-specific expansions, favoring anti-spike CD8.

V and J are TRBV7-9 and TRBJ2-1; D gene uncertain. The sequenced sample was whole blood. This TCR was recovered from an adult who was a healthcare worker with PCR-confirmed SARS-CoV-2 infection or an uninfected control (not recorded which). CDR3 DNA sequence: TGTGCCAGCAGCTTTGAATATCCCCATGAGCAGTTCTTC. This sequence encodes CASSFEYPHEQFF.